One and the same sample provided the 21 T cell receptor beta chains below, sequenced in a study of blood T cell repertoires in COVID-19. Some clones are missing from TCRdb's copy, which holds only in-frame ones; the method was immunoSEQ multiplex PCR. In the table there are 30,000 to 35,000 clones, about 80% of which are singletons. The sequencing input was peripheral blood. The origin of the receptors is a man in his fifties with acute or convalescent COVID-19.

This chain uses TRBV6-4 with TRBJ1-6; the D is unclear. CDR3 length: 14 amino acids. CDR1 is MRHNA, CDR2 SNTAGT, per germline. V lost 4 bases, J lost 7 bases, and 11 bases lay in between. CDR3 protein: CASSVGVENSPLHF. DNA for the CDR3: TGTGCCAGCAGTGTCGGGGTTGAAAATTCACCCCTCCACTTT.

CDR3 in DNA: TGTGCCAGCAGTTTTTTGACAGGGAGGAATGAGCAGTTCTTC. It specifies CASSFLTGRNEQFF. The V gene is TRBV6-5, the J gene TRBJ2-1, with D possibly being TRBD1 (7 bases). Per the germline V gene, CDR1 is MNHEY and CDR2 is SVGAGI. Deletions cut 4 bases from V and 7 bases from J, with 14 bases between. The CDR3 extends over 14 amino acids.

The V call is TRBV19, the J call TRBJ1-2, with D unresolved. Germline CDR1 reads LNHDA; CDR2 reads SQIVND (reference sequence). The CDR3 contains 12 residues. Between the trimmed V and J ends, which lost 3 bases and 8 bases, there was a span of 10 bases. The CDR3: CASSIRLQGYTF. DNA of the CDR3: TGTGCCAGTAGTATTCGGTTGCAAGGCTACACCTTC.

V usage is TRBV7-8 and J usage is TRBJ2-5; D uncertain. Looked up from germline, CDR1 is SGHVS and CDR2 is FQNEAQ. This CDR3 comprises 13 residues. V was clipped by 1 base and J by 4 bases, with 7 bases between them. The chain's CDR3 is CASSLGASETQYF. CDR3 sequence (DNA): TGTGCCAGCAGCTTAGGGGCCTCAGAGACCCAGTACTTC.

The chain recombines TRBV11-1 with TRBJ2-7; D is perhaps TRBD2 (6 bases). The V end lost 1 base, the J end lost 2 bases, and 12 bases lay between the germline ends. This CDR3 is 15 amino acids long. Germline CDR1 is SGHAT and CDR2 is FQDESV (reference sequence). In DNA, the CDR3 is TGTGCCAGCAGCTTAGTAGGGGAGGTTACCTACGAGCAGTACTTC. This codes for CASSLVGEVTYEQYF.

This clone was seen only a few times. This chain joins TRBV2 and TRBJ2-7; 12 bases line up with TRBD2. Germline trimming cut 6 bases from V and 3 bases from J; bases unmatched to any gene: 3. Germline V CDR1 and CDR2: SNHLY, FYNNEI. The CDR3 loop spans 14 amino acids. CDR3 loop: CASSWTSGNYEQYF. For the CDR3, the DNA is TGTGCCAGCAGCTGGACTAGCGGGAACTACGAGCAGTACTTC.

The CDR3 reads CASSTNSNEQFF. CDR3 DNA sequence: TGTGCCAGTAGTACAAACAGTAATGAGCAGTTCTTC. V usage is TRBV19 and J usage is TRBJ2-1; D not resolved. The CDR3 is made up of 12 amino acids. Germline CDR1 reads LNHDA; CDR2 reads SQIVND (reference sequence). V lost 4 bases and J 7 bases, leaving 8 bases between the germline ends.

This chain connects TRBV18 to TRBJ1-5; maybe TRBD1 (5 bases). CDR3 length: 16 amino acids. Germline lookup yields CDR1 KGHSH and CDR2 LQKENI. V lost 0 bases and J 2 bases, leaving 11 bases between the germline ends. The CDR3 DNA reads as TGTGCCAGCTCACCACCGGGGGGGTCGGGCAATCAGCCCCAGCATTTT. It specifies CASSPPGGSGNQPQHF.

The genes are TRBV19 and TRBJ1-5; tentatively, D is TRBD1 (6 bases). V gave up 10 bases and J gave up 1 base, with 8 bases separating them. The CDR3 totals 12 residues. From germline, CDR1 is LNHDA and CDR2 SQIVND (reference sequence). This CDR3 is CAIGQSNQPQHF. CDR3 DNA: TGTGCCATTGGACAGAGCAATCAGCCCCAGCATTTT.

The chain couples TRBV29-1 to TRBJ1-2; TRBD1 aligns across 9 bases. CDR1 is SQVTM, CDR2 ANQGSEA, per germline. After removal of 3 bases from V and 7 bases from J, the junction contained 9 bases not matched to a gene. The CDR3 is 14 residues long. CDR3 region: CSVDLGQGKSGYTF. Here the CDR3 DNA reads TGCAGCGTTGATCTAGGACAGGGGAAAAGTGGCTACACCTTC. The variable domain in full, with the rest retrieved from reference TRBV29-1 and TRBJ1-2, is SAVISQKPSRDICQRGTSLTIQCQVDSQVTMMFWYRQQPGQSLTLIATANQGSEATYESGFVIDKFPISRPNLTFSTLTVSNMSPEDSSIYLCSVDLGQGKSGYTFGSGTRLTVV.

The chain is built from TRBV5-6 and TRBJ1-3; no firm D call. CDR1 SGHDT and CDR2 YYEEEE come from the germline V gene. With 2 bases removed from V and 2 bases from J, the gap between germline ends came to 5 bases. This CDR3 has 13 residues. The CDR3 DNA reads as TGTGCCAGCAGCTTCCCGGCTGGAAACACCATATATTTT. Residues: CASSFPAGNTIYF.

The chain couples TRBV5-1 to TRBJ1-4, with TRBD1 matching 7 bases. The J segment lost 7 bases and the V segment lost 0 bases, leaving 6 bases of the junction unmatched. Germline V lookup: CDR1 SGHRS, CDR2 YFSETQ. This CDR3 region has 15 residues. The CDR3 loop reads CASSLATGIGEKLFF. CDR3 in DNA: TGCGCCAGCAGCTTGGCGACAGGGATAGGTGAAAAACTGTTTTTT. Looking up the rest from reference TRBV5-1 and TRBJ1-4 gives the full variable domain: KAGVTQTPRYLIKTRGQQVTLSCSPISGHRSVSWYQQTPGQGLQFLFEYFSETQRNKGNFPGRFSGRQFSNSRSEMNVSTLELGDSALYLCASSLATGIGEKLFFGSGTQLSVL.

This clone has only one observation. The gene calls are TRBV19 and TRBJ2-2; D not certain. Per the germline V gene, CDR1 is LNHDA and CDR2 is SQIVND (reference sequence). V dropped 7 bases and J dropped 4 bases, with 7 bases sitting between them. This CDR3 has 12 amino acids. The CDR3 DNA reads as TGTGCCAGTAAAATAGTCACCGGGGAGCTGTTTTTT. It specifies CASKIVTGELFF.

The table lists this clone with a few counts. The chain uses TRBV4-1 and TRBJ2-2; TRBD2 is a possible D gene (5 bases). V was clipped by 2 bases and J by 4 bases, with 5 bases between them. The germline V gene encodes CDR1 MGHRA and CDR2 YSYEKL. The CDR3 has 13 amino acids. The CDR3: CASSQTSTGELFF. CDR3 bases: TGCGCCAGCAGCCAAACTAGCACCGGGGAGCTGTTTTTT.

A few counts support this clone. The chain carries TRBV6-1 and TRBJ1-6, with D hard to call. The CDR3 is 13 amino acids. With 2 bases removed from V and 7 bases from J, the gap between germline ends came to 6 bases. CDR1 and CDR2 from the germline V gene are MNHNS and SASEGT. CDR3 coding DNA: TGTGCCAGCAGTGAACTCCCCAATTCACCCCTCCACTTT. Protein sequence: CASSELPNSPLHF.

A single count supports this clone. The CDR3 loop reads CASSYLLTVQALEQFF. In DNA, the CDR3 is TGTGCCAGCAGCTACCTTTTAACGGTCCAGGCCCTTGAGCAGTTCTTC. This chain connects TRBV7-9 to TRBJ2-1, with D uncertain. Per germline, CDR1 SEHNR and CDR2 FQNEAQ (reference sequence). Deletions cut 4 bases from V and 9 bases from J, with 22 bases between. This CDR3 is built from 16 residues.

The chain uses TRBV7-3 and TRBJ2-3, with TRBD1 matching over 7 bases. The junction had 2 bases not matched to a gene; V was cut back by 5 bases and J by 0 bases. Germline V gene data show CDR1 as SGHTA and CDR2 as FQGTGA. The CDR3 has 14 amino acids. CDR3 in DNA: TGTGCCAGCAGCATGGGACAGAGCACAGATACGCAGTATTTT. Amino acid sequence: CASSMGQSTDTQYF.

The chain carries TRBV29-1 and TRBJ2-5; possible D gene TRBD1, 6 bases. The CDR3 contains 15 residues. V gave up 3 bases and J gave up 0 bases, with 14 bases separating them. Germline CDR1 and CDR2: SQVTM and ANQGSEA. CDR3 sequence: CSVDKAGTNQETQYF. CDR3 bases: TGCAGCGTTGACAAAGCCGGGACAAACCAAGAGACCCAGTACTTC.

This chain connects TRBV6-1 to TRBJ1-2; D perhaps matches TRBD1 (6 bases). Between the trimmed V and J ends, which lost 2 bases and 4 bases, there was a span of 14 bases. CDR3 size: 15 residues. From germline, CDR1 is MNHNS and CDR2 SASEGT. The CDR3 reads CASSEWGGQGYGYTF. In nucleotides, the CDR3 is TGTGCCAGCAGTGAATGGGGGGGGCAGGGCTATGGCTACACCTTC.

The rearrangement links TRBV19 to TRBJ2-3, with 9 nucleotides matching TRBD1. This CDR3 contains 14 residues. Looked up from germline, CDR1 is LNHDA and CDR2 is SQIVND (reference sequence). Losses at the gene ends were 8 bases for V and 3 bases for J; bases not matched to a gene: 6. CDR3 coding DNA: TGTGCCAGTTCCCGACAGGGGGTGACAGATACGCAGTATTTT. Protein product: CASSRQGVTDTQYF.

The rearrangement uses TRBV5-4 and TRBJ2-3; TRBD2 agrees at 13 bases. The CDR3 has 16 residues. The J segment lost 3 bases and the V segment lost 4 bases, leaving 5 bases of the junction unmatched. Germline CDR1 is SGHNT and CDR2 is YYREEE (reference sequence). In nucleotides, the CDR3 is TGTGCCAGCAGCAAGGGACTAGCGGGATCGACAGATACGCAGTATTTT. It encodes CASSKGLAGSTDTQYF.